This T cell receptor beta chain was sequenced for a study of long-term antiretroviral therapy in people with HIV. Overall study findings and caveats: Missing from the dataset were any data on ART adherence, viral resistance or therapy changes. Post-ART, diversity grew, though it stayed under transplant donor control levels. Possibly under older ART regimens, blood was drawn between the mid-2000s and the late 2010s.

With survey level as its setting, the immunoSEQ assay was v3.0. Produced via immunoSEQ multiplex PCR; TCRdb's table is partial and in-frame only. Of some 24,000 clones in the sample, around 84% were seen once. A remark on this clone: What it binds is not known.

One or more pre-ART and two or more post-ART PBMC samples were available from each donor. CDR3 size: 14 residues. The V and J ends lost 0 bases and 6 bases respectively, with 9 bases between them. Germline assignment: CDR1 LGHNA and CDR2 YSLEER. The sequencing here drew on unsorted PBMCs, taken 4.4 years after starting antiretroviral therapy. This receptor was obtained from a young man with HIV. The chain is built from TRBV4-3 and TRBJ1-5; D is unresolved. The CDR3 here is CASSQDAGSQPQHF. As DNA, the CDR3 is TGCGCCAGCAGCCAAGATGCAGGCAGTCAGCCCCAGCATTTT.